These 14 T cell receptor beta chains were all obtained from the same sample, sequenced in a study of CD8+ T cells in alopecia areata. Extracted from the samples, RNA was reverse transcribed into cDNA to serve as the sequencing template. Sequencing used immunoSEQ multiplex PCR; TCRdb keeps in-frame clones, though not all of them. The table has approximately 280,000 clones, about 62% seen once. Stated treatment: oral pan-JAK inhibitor, 5-10 mg twice daily. Specimen: CD4+ T cells sorted from blood, collected at week 24, from a patient treated with tofacitinib. Source of these receptors: a human donor with alopecia areata.

The gene calls are TRBV9 and TRBJ2-1; D is possibly TRBD1 (6 bases). Germline lookup yields CDR1 SGDLS and CDR2 YYNGEE. The CDR3 is made up of 16 amino acids. Deletions cut 4 bases from V and 0 bases from J, with 14 bases between. CDR3 sequence reads: CASSPSGGDSYNEQFF. DNA for the CDR3: TGTGCCAGCAGCCCCTCTGGGGGCGACTCCTACAATGAGCAGTTCTTC.

The genes are TRBV30 and TRBJ1-2; D gene ambiguous. V was pared by 1 base and J by 5 bases, with 20 bases between. This CDR3 is built from 16 residues. Germline CDR1 and CDR2: GTSNPN and SVGIG (reference sequence). The CDR3 loop is CAWSAHRTESKYGYTF. CDR3 DNA sequence: TGTGCCTGGAGTGCCCACCGGACGGAGTCGAAGTATGGCTACACCTTC.

A few counts support this clone. The chain carries TRBV30 and TRBJ1-1, with D hard to call. V was shortened by 3 bases and J by 7 bases, with 18 bases between the two germline ends. Germline CDR1 GTSNPN, CDR2 SVGIG (reference sequence). The CDR3 extends over 14 amino acids. The CDR3 nucleotides read TGTGCCTGGAGCCCAGGACGCGAGAACGGTGAAGCTTTCTTT. Amino acids: CAWSPGRENGEAFF.

The rearrangement uses TRBV4-3 and TRBJ1-6; 7 nucleotides match TRBD1. The CDR3 extends over 15 amino acids. Germline values: CDR1 LGHNA, CDR2 YSLEER. The ends lost 1 base at V and 8 bases at J; junction bases unmatched: 5. The CDR3 region is CASSQGTGSYSPLHF. CDR3 nucleotides: TGCGCCAGCAGCCAAGGGACAGGCTCTTATTCACCCCTCCACTTT.

This chain uses TRBV28 with TRBJ2-6; D is ambiguous. The CDR3 totals 15 residues. With 6 bases removed from V and 0 bases from J, the gap between germline ends came to 9 bases. Germline V gene data show CDR1 as MDHEN and CDR2 as SYDVKM. This CDR3 reads CASSRGDSGANVLTF. The CDR3 DNA sequence: TGTGCCAGCAGCCGCGGAGACTCTGGGGCCAACGTCCTGACTTTC. Combining the CDR3 with reference TRBV28 and TRBJ2-6 gives the whole variable domain DVKVTQSSRYLVKRTGEKVFLECVQDMDHENMFWYRQDPGLGLRLIYFSYDVKMKEKGDIPEGYSVSREKKERFSLILESASTNQTSMYLCASSRGDSGANVLTFGAGSRLTVL.

V gene TRBV6-1 combines with J gene TRBJ2-5; either TRBD1 or TRBD2 may fit D (5 bases each). The germline CDR1 and CDR2 sequences are MNHNS and SASEGT. Trimming took off 5 bases at V and 10 bases at J, with 17 bases between the two ends. CDR3 size: 13 residues. The CDR3 here is CASSNRQGEGQYF. CDR3 nucleotide sequence: TGTGCCAGCAGTAATCGCCAGGGAGAGGGCCAGTACTTC.

This clone was detected a few times. The sample has other DNA sequences that encode this CDR3 too. The chain joins TRBV6-5 to TRBJ2-5; D unresolved. Germline V gives CDR1 MNHEY, CDR2 SVGAGI. Deletions cut 0 bases from V and 5 bases from J, with 1 base between. This CDR3 contains 11 residues. The CDR3: CASSYSETQYF. Here the CDR3 DNA reads TGTGCCAGCAGTTACTCGGAGACCCAGTACTTC.

This clone turned up a few times. J is TRBJ2-4 and V is TRBV19, with 9 bases lining up with TRBD1. V dropped 5 bases and J dropped 6; count of bases not matched to a gene: 2. Per germline, CDR1 LNHDA and CDR2 SQIVND (reference sequence). The CDR3 is made up of 13 amino acids. CDR3 protein: CASSGTGSNIQYF. The CDR3 DNA is TGTGCCAGTAGTGGGACAGGGTCAAACATTCAGTACTTC.

The rearrangement uses TRBV20-1 and TRBJ1-1; D call uncertain. Trimming removed 0 bases from V and 6 bases from J, with 5 bases in between. This CDR3 is built from 11 residues. CDR1 is DFQATT and CDR2 is SNEGSKA in the germline V gene (reference sequence). CDR3 amino acids: CSARDSPEAFF. As DNA, the CDR3 is TGCAGTGCTAGAGATTCCCCTGAAGCTTTCTTT.

This chain joins TRBV7-2 and TRBJ1-2; D not resolved. Germline assignment: CDR1 SGHTA and CDR2 FQGNSA. This CDR3 spans 13 amino acids. Trimming removed 0 bases at V and 6 bases at J, with 8 bases between. This CDR3 reads CASSLATQDGYTF. In DNA, the CDR3 is TGTGCCAGCAGCTTAGCGACCCAGGATGGCTACACCTTC.

The chain combines TRBV14 with TRBJ2-7; tentative D call: TRBD2 (5 bases). Deletions cut 0 bases from V and 7 bases from J, with 16 bases between. This CDR3 comprises 15 residues. CDR1 and CDR2 (germline): SGHDN, FVKESK. The chain's CDR3 is CASSQDGGWVGEQYF. CDR3 in DNA: TGTGCCAGCAGCCAAGACGGCGGGTGGGTCGGGGAGCAGTACTTC.

The chain uses TRBV11-3 and TRBJ2-7, with 8 nucleotides matching TRBD1. This CDR3 has 14 amino acids. V was pared by 5 bases and J by 7 bases, with 10 bases of the junction left unmatched. Per germline, CDR1 SGHNT and CDR2 YENEEA. CDR3 nucleotides: TGTGCCAGCAGCCGGAGCCAGGGGGCGGGGGAGCAGTACTTC. This translates into CASSRSQGAGEQYF.

The chain has TRBV9 and TRBJ2-7; no clear D gene. The length of the CDR3 is 14 residues. CDR1 is SGDLS and CDR2 is YYNGEE in the germline V gene. V was clipped by 0 bases and J by 0 bases, with 7 bases between them. The DNA for the CDR3 is TGTGCCAGCAGCGTAGTGGGTAGCTCCTACGAGCAGTACTTC. This gives the protein CASSVVGSSYEQYF.

V is TRBV29-1 and J is TRBJ1-4; 9 nucleotides align to TRBD1. The V segment lost 2 bases and the J segment 6 bases; nucleotides outside the gene matches: 4. The CDR3 runs to 14 residues. CDR1 and CDR2 from the germline V gene are SQVTM and ANQGSEA. CDR3 residues: CSVERRDRDEKLFF. Written as DNA, the CDR3 is TGCAGCGTTGAACGGAGGGACAGGGATGAAAAACTGTTTTTT.